This is a list of T cell receptor beta chains from one sample in a study of blood T cell repertoires in COVID-19. Sequenced by immunoSEQ multiplex PCR; TCRdb stores in-frame clones only, minus some. The profile shows tens of thousands of clones, around 87% of them singletons. Sequencing was done on a sample of peripheral blood. The receptors here all came from a human donor in a cohort sampled during active COVID-19. CDR3s include the opening cysteine and the closing phenylalanine or tryptophan. The D gene is left open where the match is weak. For some rows the clone size is stated as once, few or many, or as a class when expanded; others skip it.

clone_size j_call d_call cdr3_length v_call cdr3_nt cdr3_aa
. TRBJ1-2 . 13 TRBV12-3/TRBV12-4 TGTGCCAGCAGCCCCCAGGGACTCGATGGCTACACCTTC CASSPQGLDGYTF
. TRBJ2-1 TRBD2 15 TRBV15 TGTGCCACCAGCAGAGTGGCGGGGGGCGAGAATGAGCAGTTCTTC CATSRVAGGENEQFF
. TRBJ1-1 . 13 TRBV10-3 TGTGCCATCAGATTAGGGGAGAACACTGAAGCTTTCTTT CAIRLGENTEAFF
. TRBJ2-5 . 16 TRBV28 TGTGCCAGCAGTTTACCCTCTCTTTCGGGCCAAGAGACCCAGTACTTC CASSLPSLSGQETQYF
once TRBJ1-5 TRBD1 14 TRBV6-6 TGTGCCAGCAGCCCGACAGGGCCTAATCAGCCCCAGCATTTT CASSPTGPNQPQHF
. TRBJ1-1 . 15 TRBV5-1 TGCGCCAGCGGGAGGGGGTCAGGGCCGAACACTGAAGCTTTCTTT CASGRGSGPNTEAFF
. TRBJ1-6 . 14 TRBV10-1 TGCGCCAGCAGTCCCCGGGAGCGTGATTCACCCCTCCACTTT CASSPRERDSPLHF
. TRBJ2-3 TRBD2 18 TRBV7-2 TGTGCCAGCAGCTTAGGAGCGGGGGGGGTATCTAGCACAGATACGCAGTATTTT CASSLGAGGVSSTDTQYF
. TRBJ1-6 . 14 TRBV7-9 TGTGCCAGCAGCGTCACGACAGTAAATTCACCCCTCCACTTT CASSVTTVNSPLHF
few TRBJ2-5 TRBD1 15 TRBV7-9 TGTGCCAGCAGCATGACAGGGGCCCTTCATGAGACCCAGTACTTC CASSMTGALHETQYF
. TRBJ2-7 TRBD1 15 TRBV5-1 TGCGCCAGCAGCTGGGGGACAGGGGCATCCTACGAGCAGTACTTC CASSWGTGASYEQYF
. TRBJ2-1 . 13 TRBV28 TGTGCCAGCATCGGGCGGGCAGGCAATGAGCAGTTCTTC CASIGRAGNEQFF
. TRBJ2-7 . 15 TRBV5-1 TGCGCCAGCAGCTGGGGGGACGGCCACTCCTACGAGCAGTACTTC CASSWGDGHSYEQYF